This TCR beta chain was recovered during a study of cytomegalovirus exposure and HLA in healthy donors. Trimming stripped 2 bases from V and 2 bases from J, with 13 bases between. Per germline, CDR1 MGHDK and CDR2 SYGVNS. CDR3 length: 15 amino acids. This PCR relied on a set of 60 Vbeta primers and 13 Jbeta primers. Assay used: immunoSEQ multiplex PCR; TCRdb lists only in-frame clones, some missing. The data show roughly 100,000 clones, with under 85% seen just once and approximately 1.2% held by the top ten. Sequencing input: PBMCs. The receptor's source is a man aged 40-55 years in good health and CMV-seronegative. The genes are TRBV25-1 and TRBJ2-7; D is unclear. CDR3 DNA sequence: TGTGCCAGCAGTGAAGTCGGCAGGCCCCCCTACGAGCAGTACTTC. Encoded protein: CASSEVGRPPYEQYF.